This T cell receptor beta chain is from a study of control samples from healthy donors and cancer patients. There are 17 residues in the CDR3. Trimming pared 1 base from V and 2 bases from J, leaving 15 bases between. Germline V lookup: CDR1 LGHNA, CDR2 YNFKEQ. Method: immunoSEQ multiplex PCR; TCRdb's copy keeps in-frame clones and lacks some. The sample yields 150,000 to 200,000 clones, 80% to 90% seen once. Sample: blood. This sequence joins TRBV4-2 and TRBJ1-3; tentatively, D is TRBD1 (5 bases). This sequence was found in a man aged 25-45 years in good health. CDR3 in amino acids: CASSQAFQGKAGNTIYF. In nucleotides, the CDR3 is TGTGCCAGCAGCCAAGCCTTCCAGGGAAAAGCTGGAAACACCATATATTTT.